Listed here are 14 T cell receptor beta chains from one sample, sequenced in a study of PD-1 blockade in classical Hodgkin lymphoma. Method: immunoSEQ multiplex PCR; TCRdb's copy keeps in-frame clones and lacks some. The sample holds tens of thousands of clones, 82% seen once. Every patient was affected by relapse after autologous stem cell transplantation, while exposure to brentuximab vedotin was not uniform. This specimen was peripheral blood mononuclear cells (PBMCs), taken at baseline. Receptor source: a human donor with classical Hodgkin lymphoma.

V and J are TRBV7-2 and TRBJ2-1; possibly TRBD1 for D (6 bases). The CDR3 has 16 residues. The germline gives CDR1 SGHTA, CDR2 FQGNSA. Trimming removed 5 bases at V and 2 bases at J, with 16 bases between. The CDR3: CASSKLPQGTYNEQFF. In DNA, the CDR3 is TGTGCCAGCAGCAAACTCCCACAGGGTACCTACAATGAGCAGTTCTTC. The whole variable domain, filled in from reference TRBV7-2 and TRBJ2-1, reads GAGVSQSPSNKVTEKGKDVELRCDPISGHTALYWYRQSLGQGLEFLIYFQGNSAPDKSGLPSDRFSAERTGGSVSTLTIQRTQQEDSAVYLCASSKLPQGTYNEQFFGPGTRLTVL.

The CDR3 region has the DNA TGCGCCAGCAGCCTACAGGAGGGGGGAGGCTATGGCTACACCTTC. Amino acids: CASSLQEGGGYGYTF. V and J are TRBV5-1 and TRBJ1-2; the D gene is possibly TRBD1 (6 bases). Trimming stripped 4 bases from V and 4 bases from J, with 17 bases between. Germline CDR1 reads SGHRS; CDR2 reads YFSETQ. The CDR3 consists of 15 residues.

The rearrangement uses TRBV4-2 and TRBJ2-5, with 8 nucleotides matching TRBD1. V lost 0 bases, J lost 5 bases, and 2 bases stayed unmatched. The CDR3 sequence is 14 residues long. Looked up from germline, CDR1 is LGHNA and CDR2 is YNFKEQ. This chain's CDR3 is CASSQDRGQETQYF. The CDR3 DNA reads TGTGCCAGCAGCCAAGACAGGGGGCAGGAGACCCAGTACTTC.

This clone appeared a single time. The chain has TRBV2 and TRBJ1-1, with TRBD1 as a possible D gene (5 bases). CDR1 and CDR2 from the germline V gene are SNHLY and FYNNEI. V dropped 4 bases and J dropped 8 bases, with 11 bases sitting between them. CDR3 length equals 12 residues. The CDR3 nucleotides are TGTGCCAGCAGTGGAAGTGGGGGGGAAGCTTTCTTT. It encodes CASSGSGGEAFF.

The chain employs TRBV5-1 and TRBJ2-1; D ambiguous. The CDR3 loop spans 13 amino acids. The V end was cut by 0 bases, the J end by 5 bases, with 6 bases between. CDR1 and CDR2 (germline): SGHRS, YFSETQ. The CDR3 region is CASSLDSNNEQFF. The CDR3 DNA reads TGCGCCAGCAGCTTGGACTCGAACAATGAGCAGTTCTTC.

The CDR3 reads CASSISGGSYNEQFF. The CDR3 coding sequence is TGCGCCAGCAGCATTAGCGGGGGCTCCTACAATGAGCAGTTCTTC. V is TRBV5-1 and J is TRBJ2-1; 9 positions match TRBD2. The V gene end was trimmed by 4 bases and the J gene end by 0 bases; junction bases not matched to a gene: 2. Germline loops: CDR1 SGHRS, CDR2 YFSETQ. The CDR3 loop spans 15 amino acids. The entire variable domain, with the rest obtained from reference TRBV5-1 and TRBJ2-1, is as follows: KAGVTQTPRYLIKTRGQQVTLSCSPISGHRSVSWYQQTPGQGLQFLFEYFSETQRNKGNFPGRFSGRQFSNSRSEMNVSTLELGDSALYLCASSISGGSYNEQFFGPGTRLTVL.

This chain connects TRBV6-5 to TRBJ1-1, with 9 bases lining up with TRBD1. The germline gives CDR1 MNHEY, CDR2 SVGAGI. The CDR3 length is 14 residues. The V segment lost 5 bases and the J segment 1 base; nucleotides outside the gene matches: 2. Here the CDR3 reads CASSNRGPNTEAFF. The CDR3 DNA follows: TGTGCCAGCAGTAACAGGGGGCCGAACACTGAAGCTTTCTTT.

The DNA of the CDR3 is TGTGCCAGCAGCTTAGGTAGCGGGAGCACAGATACGCAGTATTTT. It is translated as CASSLGSGSTDTQYF. The V gene is TRBV7-7, the J gene TRBJ2-3; 7 bases fit TRBD2. The CDR3 runs 15 residues. J was trimmed by 0 bases and V by 1 base; bases with no gene match: 1. Germline CDR1 reads SSHAT; CDR2 reads FNYEAQ (reference sequence). The variable domain in full, with the rest retrieved from reference TRBV7-7 and TRBJ2-3, is GAGVSQSPRYKVTKRGQDVTLRCDPISSHATLYWYQQALGQGPEFLTYFNYEAQPDKSGLPSDRFSAERPEGSISTLTIQRTEQRDSAMYRCASSLGSGSTDTQYFGPGTRLTVL.

The rearrangement joins TRBV7-3 to TRBJ2-3, with D perhaps assigned TRBD1 or TRBD2 (6 bases each). CDR3 length equals 15 residues. CDR1 is SGHTA, CDR2 FQGTGA, per germline. The ends were cut back, 2 bases at V and 1 base at J, with 10 bases in the middle. This CDR3 reads CASSLLGGGTDTQYF. The CDR3 nucleotides read TGTGCCAGCAGCTTACTCGGGGGCGGCACAGATACGCAGTATTTT.

This clone was seen once. The chain joins TRBV15 to TRBJ2-1; no clear D gene. CDR3 length: 13 amino acids. V was pared by 3 bases and J by 1 base, with 4 bases between. CDR1 LNHNV and CDR2 YYDKDF come from the germline V gene (reference sequence). The CDR3, as DNA: TGTGCCACCAGCAGGGTTTCCTACAATGAGCAGTTCTTC. Its protein is CATSRVSYNEQFF.

V usage is TRBV5-1 and J usage is TRBJ2-6; the D is unclear. The V gene's germline CDR1 is SGHRS and CDR2 YFSETQ. Trimming left V 4 bases short and J 4 bases short, with 12 bases between. This CDR3 has 15 amino acids. DNA of the CDR3: TGCGCCAGCAGCACAAACTGGTACGGGGCCAACGTCCTGACTTTC. Protein product: CASSTNWYGANVLTF.

The chain couples TRBV28 to TRBJ2-1; 10 bases line up with TRBD1. With V trimmed by 5 bases and J by 6 bases, 4 bases remained unmatched. CDR1 and CDR2 (germline): MDHEN, SYDVKM. The CDR3 is 14 residues long. The CDR3 bases are TGTGCCAGCAGTCCCTGGACAGGGGGCAATGAGCAGTTCTTC. It specifies CASSPWTGGNEQFF. Supplemented by reference TRBV28 and TRBJ2-1, the full variable domain reads DVKVTQSSRYLVKRTGEKVFLECVQDMDHENMFWYRQDPGLGLRLIYFSYDVKMKEKGDIPEGYSVSREKKERFSLILESASTNQTSMYLCASSPWTGGNEQFFGPGTRLTVL.

This chain links TRBV2 with TRBJ2-5, with 10 bases aligning to TRBD2. With 9 bases clipped from V and 4 bases from J, the junction kept 11 bases outside the gene matches. Per the germline V gene, CDR1 is SNHLY and CDR2 is FYNNEI. The CDR3 has 15 residues. CDR3 coding DNA: TGTGCCAGGGGGCCGGCTAGCGGGGGTGTAGAGACCCAGTACTTC. Its translation: CARGPASGGVETQYF.

This clone was counted only a few times. CDR3 sequence (DNA): TGTGCCAGCAGCCGGGAGAACTATGGCTACACCTTC. Protein sequence: CASSRENYGYTF. V gene TRBV7-9 combines with J gene TRBJ1-2; D is unclear. CDR3 length equals 12 residues. V lost 5 bases and J lost 2, with 6 bases in between. Germline V gene lookup returns CDR1 SEHNR and CDR2 FQNEAQ (reference sequence). The full variable domain, rest sourced from reference TRBV7-9 and TRBJ1-2, is DTGVSQNPRHKITKRGQNVTFRCDPISEHNRLYWYRQTLGQGPEFLTYFQNEAQLEKSRLLSDRFSAERPKGSFSTLEIQRTEQGDSAMYLCASSRENYGYTFGSGTRLTVV.